The text below deals with one T cell receptor (beta chain). There are a few counts of this clone. Its binding antigen is unknown. Base qualities are not provided; no much larger clone lies one nucleotide away. These data originate in a study of cytomegalovirus exposure and HLA in healthy donors (dated by TCRdb to between 2016 and 2019). In the study overall: In an earlier analysis of 450 to 750 of the donors, 276 Gb of sequence data and 90 million to 130 million unique TCR beta sequences from some 170 million T cells were reported. Around 320 gigabases of sequencing data and approximately 80 million unique TCR sequences were included in an early release covering around 650 HLA-typed donors. The genetic ancestry cluster associated with self-reported Caucasian donors included 65% to 90% of the approximately 410 genotyped donors. The aim of the study was to test whether cataloging public T cell receptors could identify signatures of past pathogen exposure. The T cell repertoires of around 670 subjects were profiled by immunosequencing and related to cytomegalovirus serostatus. Along with the roughly 670-subject first cohort, a separate validation cohort of over a hundred different subjects was used. High-throughput TCR immunosequencing, statistical association of individual TCRs with disease status, and machine learning were combined to predict cytomegalovirus infection status. A later analysis re-examined previously published TCR beta repertoires from just over 650 donors and added high-resolution HLA genotyping to investigate patterns of TCR occurrence. In the later analysis, no new phenotypic data were used to find candidate immune exposures; instead, reliance was placed on TCR beta sequences and their occurrence across donors. To decide whether each TCR beta V gene segment behaved as functional or pseudogenic, an earlier analysis of some 540 of the donors relied on high-throughput TCR beta sequencing. Donor age, sex, ethnicity and CMV serostatus were compiled alongside the repertoire data. In a later genetic analysis, genome-wide SNP genotypes for about 55% of the roughly 670 donors were used, and that subset was treated as a discovery cohort. Every repertoire in the discovery cohort had been generated on one and the same sequencing platform. HLA typing covered class I and class II loci at four-digit resolution. The number of donors typed differed by locus, with roughly 620-640 for A, B, C, DRB1 and DQB1, over 500 for DQA1, approximately 580 for DPA1, and approximately 470 for DPB1. Four or five DR-DQ haplotypes were treated as single units for association and clustering because of strong linkage in the cohort. Across 398 genotyped donors of the cohort, an average of 235,054 unique TCR beta nucleotide sequences per donor were sequenced, and around 19% of those sequences were non-productive.

The cohort was made up of 500 to 850 healthy bone marrow donors. At the time of sampling, every cohort member was nominally healthy, though immune exposures that went unrecorded were likely present. The donor was CMV seropositive and was included in the group of some 290 seropositive cohort members. Every donor gave a peripheral blood sample, and the peripheral blood mononuclear cells from that sample were used for TCR beta sequencing. The Qiagen DNeasy Blood Extraction Kit was used to extract genomic DNA from the blood cell samples. On the study overall, not on this receptor specifically: A later analysis associated about 17,000 TCR beta sequences with specific HLA alleles at a false discovery rate of 0.05. Because HLA typing was unavailable for some donors at each locus, only the typed subset was used in association tests. In a later genetic analysis, a missense DCLRE1C variant was associated with V-gene and J-gene trimming of TCR beta chains, and the association was replicated in an independent cohort. The classifier was reported to diagnose cytomegalovirus status with high specificity and sensitivity in both the original and validation cohorts. Three of the identified cytomegalovirus-associated TCR beta chains were confirmed in vitro to be specific for cytomegalovirus antigens. It was suggested by the authors that the approach could potentially be generalized to other disease states and immunological phenotypes. Approximately 18 rarely observed V segments, including chromosome 9 orphons, were excluded from the earlier analysis of some 590 of the donors because counts were too low. In an earlier analysis of 587 of the donors, most TCR beta V segments appeared in productive rearrangements about 90% or about 30% of the time, broadly matching IMGT annotations. A group of highly shared sequence variants was considered likely to be a technical artifact of the sequencing pipeline. CMV serostatus was the only immune exposure information available for the cohort. Linkage disequilibrium might explain the correlated functional status among segregating V segments, but an unknown experimental factor could not be excluded. In a later analysis, the rate of TCR association differed among HLA loci, with DRB1 alleles having the most associated TCRs and HLA-C alleles having the fewest. Only TCR beta chains were sequenced in this cohort, and the absence of alpha or paired-chain data limited detectable features. A total of 150 or so TCR beta chains were listed by the study as associated with cytomegalovirus. In a later genetic analysis, fewer N-insertions in productive TCRs were reported among donors in an Asian-associated ancestry cluster than the approximately 670-donor mean. Most TCR sequences were seen in very few donors, while some public TCRs were found in many individuals. According to a later analysis, most CMV-associated TCR beta chains appeared to be HLA-restricted, and the HLA associations seemed to be driven largely by CMV exposure. A later analysis reported that several top co-occurrence clusters appeared linked to parvovirus B19, influenza, CMV and Epstein-Barr virus. A further reported finding was that TCR beta sequences accurately predicted the HLA-A and HLA-B alleles for most subjects in the first cohort. Some IMGT-functional V segments, including TRBV6-2 and TRBV6-3, could not be distinguished by the 87-base-pair reads and were therefore excluded. A later analysis found that HLA-associated TCR beta chains were more clonally expanded and had lower generation probabilities than equally common non-associated chains. The presence/absence analyses assumed that sequencing depth was roughly uniform across donors, and that assumption may not be true. When HLA alleles, especially DR and DQ, strongly co-occurred, TCR associations were difficult to assign to individual alleles.

The CDR3 numbers 17 residues from cysteine through phenylalanine. Only the CDR3 region is kept as DNA, spanning 51 bases read in frame from base 1. Taken from the germline V gene, the CDR1 and CDR2 loops are SGHAT and FQNNGV. Cut back by 1 base and 12 bases, the V and J ends lie 24 bases apart. Receptors were amplified or captured by the immunoSEQ multiplex PCR assay. A mixture of 60 forward primers for TCR Vbeta segments and 13 reverse primers for TCR Jbeta segments was used in the multiplex PCR. The CDR3 region of rearranged TCR beta genes was amplified from genomic DNA by a multiplex PCR assay. The amplified TCR beta libraries were sequenced on the Illumina HiSeq System as 87-base-pair reads. The original methods were these. A later analysis tallied roughly 78 million unique TCR beta chains across the 660 or so repertoires, and some 10 million of those chains were shared by two or more donors. To remove PCR and sequencing errors, raw reads were error-corrected and collapsed into unique sequences using a nearest-neighbor algorithm that merged closely related sequences. To assign V, D and J gene segments, CDR3 sequences were aligned to IMGT reference sequences. Each retained sequence needed at least a six-nucleotide match to both a V gene segment and a J gene segment. Rearrangements were called productive when the CDR3 lacked stop codons and stayed in frame with V and J; all others were non-productive. Following IMGT convention, CDR3 was defined as the stretch from the second conserved V-encoded cysteine up to the conserved J-encoded phenylalanine. The earlier analysis of about 640 of the donors excluded any sequence lacking an unambiguous match to a single V gene segment. In an earlier analysis of approximately 500 of the donors, a V segment was called functional when productive rearrangements were above 56.7%, and segregating when the standard deviation between donors exceeded 5%. A statistical classification framework was developed to diagnose cytomegalovirus status using the catalog of TCR beta chain sequences. In a later analysis, V and J genes were assigned by comparing TCR nucleotide sequences against IMGT/GENE-DB human TR gene sequences. The TCRdist pipeline was used in a later analysis to assign CDR3 sequences and most-parsimonious VDJ recombination scenarios. In a later analysis, each TCR beta chain was defined by its CDR3 amino acid sequence together with its V-gene family, and reads lacking a unique V-gene family were excluded. As a way to deal with suspected cross-contamination and a sequencing artifact, a later analysis dropped 450 to 600 nucleotide sequences that were highly shared and had low generation probability. In a later analysis, a clonal expansion index was calculated for each public chain from normalized within-repertoire ranks of inferred template counts. A later analysis computed generation probabilities with a VDJ recombination model fitted to out-of-frame rearrangements, and checked the results against IGoR. Hypergeometric tests were used in a later analysis to score TCR-TCR, TCR-HLA and TCR-CMV co-occurrence, with a repertoire-size bias correction applied to the TCR pairs. False discovery rates were estimated in a later analysis by permuting HLA or CMV assignments 20 times. In a later analysis, co-occurring TCRs were grouped using DBSCAN, and TCRdist sequence similarity was added for clustering within HLA-allele-positive subsets. For co-occurrence clustering, repertoires with fewer than 30,000 or more than 120,000 public chains were excluded, along with five or six repertoires with anomalous nucleotide sharing. The clones in this table, taken by TCRdb from immuneACCESS, are in-frame only. Not every clone is retained; where verified, under half of the shortfall comes from an unresolved V gene, and the cause of the rest is unknown. The D gene and trimming were derived from the DNA, and the V and J assignments and clone size from that table. For this sample the table gives 200,000 or so clones, of which approximately 84% were detected only once. Of the sample, approximately 6% falls within the top ten clones.

The clonotype was recovered from a young woman in good health and CMV-seropositive. The chain links TRBV11-2 with TRBJ1-4; TRBD1 might be the D gene, on 6 matching bases. Material: PBMCs. Here the CDR3 is given as CASSLGTVALWGGELFF. The DNA sequence is given as TGTGCCAGCAGCTTAGGGACAGTAGCACTCTGGGGTGGGGAACTGTTTTTT.